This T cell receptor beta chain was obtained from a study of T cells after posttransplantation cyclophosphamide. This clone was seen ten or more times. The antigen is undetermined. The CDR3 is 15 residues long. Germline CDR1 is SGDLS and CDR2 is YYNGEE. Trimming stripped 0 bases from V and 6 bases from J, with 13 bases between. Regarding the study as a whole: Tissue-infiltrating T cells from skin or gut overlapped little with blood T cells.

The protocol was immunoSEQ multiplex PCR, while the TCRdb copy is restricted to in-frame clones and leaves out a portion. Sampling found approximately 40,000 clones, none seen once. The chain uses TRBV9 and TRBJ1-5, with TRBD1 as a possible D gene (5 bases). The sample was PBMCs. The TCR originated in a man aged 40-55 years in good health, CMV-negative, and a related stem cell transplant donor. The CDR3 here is CASSVEAGPSQPQHF. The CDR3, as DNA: TGTGCCAGCAGCGTAGAGGCAGGGCCTAGTCAGCCCCAGCATTTT.